This entry lists 10 T cell receptor beta chains sequenced from one sample in a study of T cell responses to AZD1222 COVID-19 vaccine. Generated by immunoSEQ multiplex PCR, the TCRdb table keeps only in-frame clones and is missing some. The table has under 140,000 clones, 94% seen once. The starting material was peripheral blood, obtained 28 days after the second AZD1222 dose. Receptor source: an adult who received the AZD1222 COVID-19 vaccine.

Note on this clone: The sample holds other DNA sequences that translate to the same CDR3. This sequence joins TRBV29-1 and TRBJ2-5; D perhaps matches TRBD1 (5 bases). The germline gives CDR1 SQVTM, CDR2 ANQGSEA. The CDR3 loop spans 12 amino acids. Between the trimmed V and J ends, which lost 1 base and 5 bases, there was a span of 8 bases. The CDR3 DNA is TGCAGCGTTGAAGGGTGGGGCGAGACCCAGTACTTC. Protein: CSVEGWGETQYF.

The chain combines TRBV5-6 with TRBJ2-1; D may be TRBD2 (6 bases). This CDR3 is built from 13 residues. Germline V gene lookup returns CDR1 SGHDT and CDR2 YYEEEE. V gave up 0 bases and J gave up 6 bases, with 7 bases separating them. CDR3 DNA sequence: TGTGCCAGCAGCTTGGCCGGGAGCAATGAGCAGTTCTTC. Translated: CASSLAGSNEQFF.

The chain uses TRBV27 and TRBJ1-3; no firm D call. Germline V gives CDR1 MNHEY, CDR2 SMNVEV (reference sequence). V gave up 6 bases and J gave up 3 bases, with 15 bases separating them. The CDR3 contains 15 residues. This chain's CDR3 is CASSPGPTFGNTIYF. CDR3 in DNA: TGTGCCAGCAGCCCGGGCCCCACGTTTGGAAACACCATATATTTT.

The rearrangement uses TRBV19 and TRBJ2-7; 10 nucleotides line up with TRBD2. V lost 3 bases, J lost 7 bases, and 15 bases stayed unmatched. Germline CDR1 and CDR2: LNHDA and SQIVND (reference sequence). The CDR3 totals 17 residues. This chain's CDR3 is CASSIVDLGTSVGEQYF. CDR3 in DNA: TGTGCCAGTAGTATTGTTGATTTGGGGACTAGCGTGGGAGAGCAGTACTTC.

The chain couples TRBV7-9 to TRBJ1-6; no clear D. The CDR3 length is 14 residues. CDR1 and CDR2 from the germline V gene are SEHNR and FQNEAQ (reference sequence). V was clipped by 3 bases and J by 7 bases, with 10 bases between them. The CDR3 DNA reads as TGTGCCAGCAGCTTGACAAAATGGAATTCACCCCTCCACTTT. This gives the protein CASSLTKWNSPLHF. Full variable domain (remainder filled in from reference TRBV7-9 and TRBJ1-6): DTGVSQNPRHKITKRGQNVTFRCDPISEHNRLYWYRQTLGQGPEFLTYFQNEAQLEKSRLLSDRFSAERPKGSFSTLEIQRTEQGDSAMYLCASSLTKWNSPLHFGNGTRLTVT.

The chain has TRBV6-6 and TRBJ2-7; D unclear. The V and J ends lost 5 bases and 7 bases respectively, with 12 bases between them. The CDR3 is 12 residues long. Germline CDR1 and CDR2: MNHNY and SVGAGI (reference sequence). The CDR3 region is CASSTLGKEQYF. The CDR3 DNA sequence: TGTGCCAGCAGTACCCTGGGTAAGGAGCAGTACTTC.

This chain connects TRBV7-2 to TRBJ1-4, with a possible D match to TRBD1 (5 bases). CDR1 is SGHTA and CDR2 is FQGNSA in the germline V gene. Trimming took 5 bases from V and 4 from J, leaving 11 bases between them. The CDR3 is made up of 14 amino acids. The CDR3 loop reads CASSPGRNNEKLFF. The DNA for the CDR3 is TGTGCCAGCAGCCCGGGACGGAATAATGAAAAACTGTTTTTT.

The gene calls are TRBV24-1 and TRBJ1-4, with 9 bases fitting TRBD1. Germline lookup yields CDR1 KGHDR and CDR2 SFDVKD. Trimming took 12 bases from V and 5 from J; bases not matched to a gene: 15. The CDR3 contains 16 residues. The CDR3 region is CASDGQGTVGNEKLFF. The CDR3 DNA follows: TGTGCCTCAGACGGACAGGGGACGGTGGGAAATGAAAAACTGTTTTTT.

The gene calls are TRBV6-5 and TRBJ2-7; D gene uncertain. Germline CDR1 MNHEY, CDR2 SVGAGI. This CDR3 contains 14 residues. Between the trimmed V and J ends, which lost 8 bases and 0 bases, there was a span of 14 bases. The CDR3 is CASVRAASSYEQYF. The DNA for the CDR3 is TGTGCCAGCGTTCGGGCCGCTAGCTCCTACGAGCAGTACTTC.

The gene calls are TRBV7-2 and TRBJ1-1, with D hard to call. There are 13 residues in the CDR3. V dropped 1 base and J dropped 3 bases, with 6 bases sitting between them. CDR1 is SGHTA, CDR2 FQGNSA, per germline. The CDR3 protein is CASSLVRDTEAFF. CDR3 sequence (DNA): TGTGCCAGCAGCTTAGTAAGGGACACTGAAGCTTTCTTT. Complete variable domain (other parts from reference TRBV7-2 and TRBJ1-1): GAGVSQSPSNKVTEKGKDVELRCDPISGHTALYWYRQSLGQGLEFLIYFQGNSAPDKSGLPSDRFSAERTGGSVSTLTIQRTQQEDSAVYLCASSLVRDTEAFFGQGTRLTVV.